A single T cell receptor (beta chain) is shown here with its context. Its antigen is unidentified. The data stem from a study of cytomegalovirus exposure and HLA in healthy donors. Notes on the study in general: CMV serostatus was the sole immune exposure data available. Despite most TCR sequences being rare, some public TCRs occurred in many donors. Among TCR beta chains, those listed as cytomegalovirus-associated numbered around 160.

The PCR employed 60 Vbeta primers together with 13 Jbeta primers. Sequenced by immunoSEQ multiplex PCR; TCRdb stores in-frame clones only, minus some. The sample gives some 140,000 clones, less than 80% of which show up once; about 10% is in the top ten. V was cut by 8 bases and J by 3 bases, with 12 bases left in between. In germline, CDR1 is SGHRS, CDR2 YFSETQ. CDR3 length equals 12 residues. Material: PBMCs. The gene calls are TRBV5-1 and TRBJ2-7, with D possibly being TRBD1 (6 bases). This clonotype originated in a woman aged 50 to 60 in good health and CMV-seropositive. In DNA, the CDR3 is TGCGCCAGGTTCAGGGGTGGCTACGAGCAGTACTTC. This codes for CARFRGGYEQYF.